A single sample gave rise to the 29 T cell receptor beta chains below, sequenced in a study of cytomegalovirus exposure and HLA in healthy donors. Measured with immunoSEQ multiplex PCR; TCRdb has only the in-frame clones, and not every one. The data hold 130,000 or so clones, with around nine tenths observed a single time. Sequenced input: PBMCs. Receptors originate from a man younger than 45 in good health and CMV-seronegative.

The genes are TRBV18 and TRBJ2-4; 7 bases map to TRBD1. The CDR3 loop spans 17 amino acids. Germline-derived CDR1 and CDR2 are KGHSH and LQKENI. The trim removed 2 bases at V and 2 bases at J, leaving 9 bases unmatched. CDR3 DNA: TGTGCCAGCTCACCAAACCGGGACAGATCATCCAAAAACATTCAGTACTTC. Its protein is CASSPNRDRSSKNIQYF.

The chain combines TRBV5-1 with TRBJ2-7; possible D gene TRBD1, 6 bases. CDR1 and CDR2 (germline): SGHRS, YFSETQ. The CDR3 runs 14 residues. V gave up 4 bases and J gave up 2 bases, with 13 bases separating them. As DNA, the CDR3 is TGCGCCAGCAGCCCTCGGACAGATCCCTACGAGCAGTACTTC. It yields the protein CASSPRTDPYEQYF.

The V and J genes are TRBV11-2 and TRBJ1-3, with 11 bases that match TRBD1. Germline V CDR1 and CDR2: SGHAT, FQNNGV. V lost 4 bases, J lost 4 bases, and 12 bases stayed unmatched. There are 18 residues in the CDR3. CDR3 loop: CASSYGQGAGDGGNTIYF. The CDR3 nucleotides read TGTGCCAGCAGCTATGGACAGGGGGCAGGGGACGGCGGAAACACCATATATTTT.

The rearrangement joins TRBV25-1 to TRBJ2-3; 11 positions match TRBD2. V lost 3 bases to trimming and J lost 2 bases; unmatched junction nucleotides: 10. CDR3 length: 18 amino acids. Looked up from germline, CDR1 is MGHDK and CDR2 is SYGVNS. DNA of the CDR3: TGTGCCAGCAGTGAGCTAGGTCTAGCGGGGGGATCCACAGATACGCAGTATTTT. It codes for CASSELGLAGGSTDTQYF.

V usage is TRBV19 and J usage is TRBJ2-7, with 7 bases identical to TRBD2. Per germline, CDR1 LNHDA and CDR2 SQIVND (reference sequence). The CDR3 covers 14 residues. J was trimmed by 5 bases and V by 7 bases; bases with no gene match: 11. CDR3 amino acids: CASKREPGRDEQYF. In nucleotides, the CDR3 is TGTGCCAGTAAGAGAGAGCCAGGGAGGGACGAGCAGTACTTC.

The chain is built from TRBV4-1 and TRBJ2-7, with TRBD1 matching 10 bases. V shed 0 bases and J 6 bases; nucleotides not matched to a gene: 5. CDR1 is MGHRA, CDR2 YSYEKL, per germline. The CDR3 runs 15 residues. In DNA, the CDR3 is TGCGCCAGCAGCCAAGAAGGGACAGGGGTCGGCGAGCAGTACTTC. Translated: CASSQEGTGVGEQYF.

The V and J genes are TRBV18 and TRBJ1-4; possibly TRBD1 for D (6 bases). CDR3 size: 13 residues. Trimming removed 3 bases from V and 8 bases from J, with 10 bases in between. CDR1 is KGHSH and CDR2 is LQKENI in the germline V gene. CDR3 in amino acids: CASSPGAKEKLFF. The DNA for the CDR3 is TGTGCCAGCTCACCGGGGGCGAAGGAAAAACTGTTTTTT.

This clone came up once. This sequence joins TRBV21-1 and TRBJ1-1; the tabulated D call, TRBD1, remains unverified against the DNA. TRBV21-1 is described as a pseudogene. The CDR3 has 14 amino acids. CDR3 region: CASSVVQVNTEAFF. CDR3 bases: TGTGCCAGCAGCGTTGTACAGGTGAACACTGAAGCTTTCTTT.

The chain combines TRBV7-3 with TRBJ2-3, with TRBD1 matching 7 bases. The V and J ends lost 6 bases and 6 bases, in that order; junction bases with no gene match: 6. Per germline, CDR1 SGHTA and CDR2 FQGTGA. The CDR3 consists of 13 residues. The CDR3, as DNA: TGTGCCAGCAGGGGGACAGCGGAGGATACGCAGTATTTT. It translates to CASRGTAEDTQYF.

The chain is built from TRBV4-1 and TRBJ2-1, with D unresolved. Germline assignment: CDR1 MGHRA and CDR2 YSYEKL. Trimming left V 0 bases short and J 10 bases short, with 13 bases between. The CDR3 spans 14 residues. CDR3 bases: TGCGCCAGCAGCCAAGATGACACCTCCTGGGAGCAGTTCTTC. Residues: CASSQDDTSWEQFF.

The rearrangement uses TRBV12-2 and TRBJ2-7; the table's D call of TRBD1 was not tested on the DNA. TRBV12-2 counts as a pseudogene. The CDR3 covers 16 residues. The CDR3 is CASRSKDRGLLDEQYF. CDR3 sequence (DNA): TGTGCAAGTCGCTCCAAGGACAGGGGTTTACTTGACGAGCAGTACTTC.

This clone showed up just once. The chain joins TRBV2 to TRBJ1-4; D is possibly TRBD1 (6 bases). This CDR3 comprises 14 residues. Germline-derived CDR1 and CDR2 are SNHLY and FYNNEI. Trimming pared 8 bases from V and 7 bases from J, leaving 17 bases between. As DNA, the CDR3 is TGTGCCAGCCTAAAGGACAGACAAATTGAAAAACTGTTTTTT. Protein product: CASLKDRQIEKLFF. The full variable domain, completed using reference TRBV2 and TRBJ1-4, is EPEVTQTPSHQVTQMGQEVILRCVPISNHLYFYWYRQILGQKVEFLVSFYNNEISEKSEIFDDQFSVERPDGSNFTLKIRSTKLEDSAMYFCASLKDRQIEKLFFGSGTQLSVL.

CDR3 loop: CASSEALGQFYGYTF. The CDR3, as DNA: TGCGCCAGCAGTGAGGCCCTAGGACAGTTCTATGGCTACACCTTC. The chain combines TRBV10-2 with TRBJ1-2; D perhaps matches TRBD1 (6 bases). The ends were cut back, 2 bases at V and 4 bases at J, with 14 bases in the middle. Germline CDR1 reads WSHSY; CDR2 reads SAAADI. The CDR3 sequence is 15 residues long.

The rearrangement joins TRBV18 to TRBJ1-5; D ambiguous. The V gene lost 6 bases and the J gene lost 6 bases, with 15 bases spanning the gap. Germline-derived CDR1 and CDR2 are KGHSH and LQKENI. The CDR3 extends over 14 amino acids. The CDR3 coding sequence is TGTGCCAGCTCCCCTGCCAGTACGGGTCAGCCCCAGCATTTT. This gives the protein CASSPASTGQPQHF. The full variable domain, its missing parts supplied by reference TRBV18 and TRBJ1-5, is NAGVMQNPRHLVRRRGQEARLRCSPMKGHSHVYWYRQLPEEGLKFMVYLQKENIIDESGMPKERFSAEFPKEGPSILRIQQVVRGDSAAYFCASSPASTGQPQHFGDGTRLSIL.

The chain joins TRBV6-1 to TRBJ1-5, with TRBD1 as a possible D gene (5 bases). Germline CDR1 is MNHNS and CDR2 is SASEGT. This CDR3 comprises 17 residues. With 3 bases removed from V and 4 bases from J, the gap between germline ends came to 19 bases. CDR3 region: CASSDAQGRIGNQPQHF. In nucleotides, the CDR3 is TGTGCCAGCAGTGACGCGCAGGGAAGGATTGGTAATCAGCCCCAGCATTTT.

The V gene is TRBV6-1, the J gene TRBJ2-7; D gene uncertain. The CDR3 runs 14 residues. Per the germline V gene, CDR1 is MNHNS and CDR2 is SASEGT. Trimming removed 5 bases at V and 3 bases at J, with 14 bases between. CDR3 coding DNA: TGTGCCAGCAGTACTTACAGTGAGTTCTACGAGCAGTACTTC. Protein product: CASSTYSEFYEQYF.

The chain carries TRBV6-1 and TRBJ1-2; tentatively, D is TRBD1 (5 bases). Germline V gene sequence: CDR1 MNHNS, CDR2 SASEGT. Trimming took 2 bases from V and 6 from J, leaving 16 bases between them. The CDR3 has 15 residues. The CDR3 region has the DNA TGTGCCAGCAGTGAAAATCGGGGGTTCCCAAATGGCTACACCTTC. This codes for CASSENRGFPNGYTF.

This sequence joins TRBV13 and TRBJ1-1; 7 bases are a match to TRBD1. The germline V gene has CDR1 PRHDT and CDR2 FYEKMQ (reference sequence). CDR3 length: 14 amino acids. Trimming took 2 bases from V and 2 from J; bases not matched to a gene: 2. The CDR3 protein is CASSLRGLNTEAFF. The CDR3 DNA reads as TGTGCCAGCAGCTTAAGGGGGCTAAACACTGAAGCTTTCTTT.

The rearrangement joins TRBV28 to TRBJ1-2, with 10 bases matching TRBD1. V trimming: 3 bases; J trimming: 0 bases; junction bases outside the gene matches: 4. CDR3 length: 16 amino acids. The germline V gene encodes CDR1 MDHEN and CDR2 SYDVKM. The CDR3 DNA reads TGTGCCAGCAGTTTGGGGACAGGGGCGACTAACTATGGCTACACCTTC. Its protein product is CASSLGTGATNYGYTF.

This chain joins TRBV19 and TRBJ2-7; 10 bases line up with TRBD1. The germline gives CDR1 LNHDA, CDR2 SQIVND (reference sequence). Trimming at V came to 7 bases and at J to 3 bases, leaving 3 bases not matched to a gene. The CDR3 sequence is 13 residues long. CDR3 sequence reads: CASKGQGRYEQYF. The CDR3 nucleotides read TGTGCCAGTAAGGGACAGGGGCGCTACGAGCAGTACTTC.

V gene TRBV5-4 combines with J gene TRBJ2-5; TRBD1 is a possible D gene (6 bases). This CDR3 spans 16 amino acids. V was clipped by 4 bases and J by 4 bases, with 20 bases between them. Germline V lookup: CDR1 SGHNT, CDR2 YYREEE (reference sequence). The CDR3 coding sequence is TGTGCCAGCAGCGCCCAAAACAGGGTTGGGGGAGAGACCCAGTACTTC. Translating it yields CASSAQNRVGGETQYF.

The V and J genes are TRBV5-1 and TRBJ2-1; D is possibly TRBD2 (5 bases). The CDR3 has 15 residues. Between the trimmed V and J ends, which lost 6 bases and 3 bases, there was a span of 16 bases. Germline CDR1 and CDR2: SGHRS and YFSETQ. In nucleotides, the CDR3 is TGCGCCAGCAAACCACCGGACTGGAACTACAATGAGCAGTTCTTC. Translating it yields CASKPPDWNYNEQFF.

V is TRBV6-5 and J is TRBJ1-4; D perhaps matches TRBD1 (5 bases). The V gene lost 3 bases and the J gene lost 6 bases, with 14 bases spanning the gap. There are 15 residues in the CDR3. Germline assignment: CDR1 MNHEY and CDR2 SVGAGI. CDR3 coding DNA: TGTGCCAGCAGTTATACCGGACGGGGGGATGAAAAACTGTTTTTT. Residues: CASSYTGRGDEKLFF.

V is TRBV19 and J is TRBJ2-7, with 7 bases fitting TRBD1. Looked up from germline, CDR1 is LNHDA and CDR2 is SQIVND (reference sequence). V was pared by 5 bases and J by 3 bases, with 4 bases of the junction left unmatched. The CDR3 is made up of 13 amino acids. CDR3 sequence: CASSRRQGYEQYF. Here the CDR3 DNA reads TGTGCCAGTAGTCGACGACAGGGCTACGAGCAGTACTTC.

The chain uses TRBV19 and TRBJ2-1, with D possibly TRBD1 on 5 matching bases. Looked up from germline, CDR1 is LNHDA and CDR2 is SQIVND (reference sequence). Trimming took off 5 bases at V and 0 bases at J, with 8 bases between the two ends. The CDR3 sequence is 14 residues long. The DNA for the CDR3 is TGTGCCAGTAGTCTCAGGGCCTCCTACAATGAGCAGTTCTTC. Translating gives CASSLRASYNEQFF.

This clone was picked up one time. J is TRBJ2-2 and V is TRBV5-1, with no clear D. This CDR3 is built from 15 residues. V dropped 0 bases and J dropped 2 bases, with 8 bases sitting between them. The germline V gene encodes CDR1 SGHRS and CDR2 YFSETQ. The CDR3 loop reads CASSLDSRNTGELFF. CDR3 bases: TGCGCCAGCAGCTTGGATAGCAGAAACACCGGGGAGCTGTTTTTT.

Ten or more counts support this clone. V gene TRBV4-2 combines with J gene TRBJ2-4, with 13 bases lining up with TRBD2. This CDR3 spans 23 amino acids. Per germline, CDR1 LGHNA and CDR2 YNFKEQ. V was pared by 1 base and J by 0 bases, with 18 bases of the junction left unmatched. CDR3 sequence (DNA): TGTGCCAGCAGCCAAGTCATTACTATAGGACTAGCGGGGGCCCATCTAGCCAAAAACATTCAGTACTTC. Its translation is CASSQVITIGLAGAHLAKNIQYF.

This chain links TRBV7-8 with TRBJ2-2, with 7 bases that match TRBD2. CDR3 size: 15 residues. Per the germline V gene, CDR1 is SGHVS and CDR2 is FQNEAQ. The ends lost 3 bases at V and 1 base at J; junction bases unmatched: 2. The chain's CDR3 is CASSLGGMNTGELFF. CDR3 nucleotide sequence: TGTGCCAGCAGCTTGGGGGGGATGAACACCGGGGAGCTGTTTTTT.

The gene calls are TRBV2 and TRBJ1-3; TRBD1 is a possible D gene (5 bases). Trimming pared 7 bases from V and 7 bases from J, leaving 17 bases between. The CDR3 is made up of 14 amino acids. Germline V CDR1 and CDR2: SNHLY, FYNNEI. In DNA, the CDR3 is TGTGCCAGCACTAGTGGGCTCCGGGGGAACACCATATATTTT. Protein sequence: CASTSGLRGNTIYF.